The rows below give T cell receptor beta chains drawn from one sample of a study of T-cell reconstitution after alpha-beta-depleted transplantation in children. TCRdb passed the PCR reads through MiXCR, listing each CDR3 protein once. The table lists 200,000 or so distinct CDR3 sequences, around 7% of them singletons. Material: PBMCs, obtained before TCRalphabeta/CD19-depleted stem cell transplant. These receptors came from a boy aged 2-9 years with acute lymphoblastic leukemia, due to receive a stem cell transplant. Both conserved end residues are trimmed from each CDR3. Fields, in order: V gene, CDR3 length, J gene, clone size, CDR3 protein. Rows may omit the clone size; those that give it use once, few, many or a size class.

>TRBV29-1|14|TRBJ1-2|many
SVRSGSGFANYGYT
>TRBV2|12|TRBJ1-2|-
ASSPNWTGEGYT
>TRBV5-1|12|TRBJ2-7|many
ASSPPGQNYEQY
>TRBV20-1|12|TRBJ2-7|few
SAPPSGSLYEQY
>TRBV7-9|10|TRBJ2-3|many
ASSREGVTQY
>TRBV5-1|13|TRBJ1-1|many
ASSFRTGEDTEAF
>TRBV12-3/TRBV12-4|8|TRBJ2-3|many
ASSGQRQY
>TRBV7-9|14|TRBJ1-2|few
ASSLSGYGDALGYT
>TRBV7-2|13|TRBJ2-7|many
ASSFSGTDSYEQY
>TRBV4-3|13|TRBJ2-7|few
ASSQGAGDSYEQY
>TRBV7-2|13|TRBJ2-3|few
ASSFISENTDTQY
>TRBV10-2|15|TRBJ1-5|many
ASSESSFITSLQPQH
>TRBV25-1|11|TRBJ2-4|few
ASSAGQGRIQY
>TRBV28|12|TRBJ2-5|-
ASRRDRVSETQY